The next 3 T cell receptor beta chains were all read from a single sample in a study. From the RT-PCR reads, TCRdb called clonotypes with MiXCR, one entry per CDR3 protein. The sample records about 700,000 distinct CDR3 sequences, approximately 14% being singletons. Sequencing was done on a sample of memory CD4+ T cells from blood. The receptors originated from a female donor in good health, serving as a healthy control.

The table lists this clonotype with many counts. This rearrangement joins TRBV29-1 to TRBJ2-3, with D possibly TRBD2 on 6 matching bases. Germline CDR1 and CDR2: SQVTM and ANQGSEA. The CDR3 runs to 12 residues. V was cut by 7 bases and J by 8 bases, with 16 bases left in between. This CDR3 is CSAPGTLRTQYF. CDR3 nucleotide sequence: TGCAGCGCGCCCGGGACTTTACGTACGCAGTATTTT.

There are many counts of this clonotype. This rearrangement joins TRBV5-1 to TRBJ1-2, with 7 bases lining up with TRBD1. V shed 3 bases, J shed 6 bases, and the junction held 2 bases outside the gene matches. This CDR3 contains 12 residues. Germline V CDR1 and CDR2: SGHRS, YFSETQ. CDR3 bases: TGCGCCAGCAGCTCGACAGGGAATGGCTACACCTTC. Its translation: CASSSTGNGYTF.

This clonotype showed up many times. The J gene is TRBJ1-1, the V gene TRBV29-1; D uncertain. Trimming removed 3 bases at V and 3 bases at J, with 8 bases between. CDR1 SQVTM and CDR2 ANQGSEA come from the germline V gene. The CDR3 has 12 amino acids. In nucleotides, the CDR3 is TGCAGCGTTGAGAAGATGCACACTGAAGCTTTCTTT. This sequence encodes CSVEKMHTEAFF. The complete variable domain, with remaining parts taken from reference TRBV29-1 and TRBJ1-1, reads SAVISQKPSRDICQRGTSLTIQCQVDSQVTMMFWYRQQPGQSLTLIATANQGSEATYESGFVIDKFPISRPNLTFSTLTVSNMSPEDSSIYLCSVEKMHTEAFFGQGTRLTVV.